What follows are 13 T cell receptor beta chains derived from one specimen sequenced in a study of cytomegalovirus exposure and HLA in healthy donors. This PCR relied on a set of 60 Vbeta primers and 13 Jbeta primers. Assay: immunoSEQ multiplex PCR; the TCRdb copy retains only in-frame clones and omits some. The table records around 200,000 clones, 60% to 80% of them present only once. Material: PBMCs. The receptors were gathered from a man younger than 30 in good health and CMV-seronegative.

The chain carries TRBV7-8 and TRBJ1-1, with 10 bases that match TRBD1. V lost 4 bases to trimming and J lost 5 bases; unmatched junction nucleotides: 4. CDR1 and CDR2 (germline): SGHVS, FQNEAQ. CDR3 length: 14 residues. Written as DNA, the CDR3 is TGTGCCAGCAGCTATCGGACAGGGGGGACTGAAGCTTTCTTT. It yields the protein CASSYRTGGTEAFF.

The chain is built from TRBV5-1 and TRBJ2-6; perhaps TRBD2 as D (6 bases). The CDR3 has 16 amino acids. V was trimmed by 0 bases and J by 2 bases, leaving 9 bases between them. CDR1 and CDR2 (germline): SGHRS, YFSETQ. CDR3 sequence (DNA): TGCGCCAGCAGCTTGGGGGGGGAGGCTGGGGCCAACGTCCTGACTTTC. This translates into CASSLGGEAGANVLTF.

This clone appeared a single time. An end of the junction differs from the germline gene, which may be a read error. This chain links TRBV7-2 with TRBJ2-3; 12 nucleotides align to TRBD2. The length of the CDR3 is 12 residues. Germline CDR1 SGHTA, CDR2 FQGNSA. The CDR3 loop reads CASSFRTSGKDF. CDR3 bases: TGTGCCAGCAGCTTCAGGACTAGCGGGAAGGATTTT.

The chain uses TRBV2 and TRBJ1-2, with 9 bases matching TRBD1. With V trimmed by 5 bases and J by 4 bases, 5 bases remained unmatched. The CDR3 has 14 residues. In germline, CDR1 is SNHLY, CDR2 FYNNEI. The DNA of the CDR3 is TGTGCCAGCAGTCAGGACAGGGGAAGCTATGGCTACACCTTC. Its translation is CASSQDRGSYGYTF.

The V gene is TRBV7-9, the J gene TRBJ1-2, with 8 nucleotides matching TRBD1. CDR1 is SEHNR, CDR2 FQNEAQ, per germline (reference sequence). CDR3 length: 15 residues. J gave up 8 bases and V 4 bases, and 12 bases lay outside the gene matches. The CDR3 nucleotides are TGTGCCAGCAGCTCCGGGGCGGACAGGGCGAACGGCTACACCTTC. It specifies CASSSGADRANGYTF.

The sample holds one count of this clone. The CDR3 reads CASSPSEAGGDYGYTF. DNA for the CDR3: TGTGCCAGCAGTCCATCGGAGGCCGGAGGGGACTATGGCTACACCTTC. This chain connects TRBV6-4 to TRBJ1-2, with a weak D call TRBD1 (5 bases). The CDR3 has 16 residues. Germline CDR1 reads MRHNA; CDR2 reads SNTAGT. V was trimmed by 5 bases and J by 3 bases, leaving 19 bases between them.

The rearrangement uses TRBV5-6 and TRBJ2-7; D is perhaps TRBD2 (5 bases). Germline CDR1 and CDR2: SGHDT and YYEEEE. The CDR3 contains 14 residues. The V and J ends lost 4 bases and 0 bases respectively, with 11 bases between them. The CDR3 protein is CASSPEVNSYEQYF. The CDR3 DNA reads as TGTGCCAGCAGCCCGGAGGTAAACTCCTACGAGCAGTACTTC. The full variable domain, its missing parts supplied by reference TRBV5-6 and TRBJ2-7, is DAGVTQSPTHLIKTRGQQVTLRCSPKSGHDTVSWYQQALGQGPQFIFQYYEEEERQRGNFPDRFSGHQFPNYSSELNVNALLLGDSALYLCASSPEVNSYEQYFGPGTRLTVT.

For the CDR3, the DNA is TGTGCCAGCAGCTTAGCTGCGGGGTCCGAGCAGTTCTTC. Translating it yields CASSLAAGSEQFF. The chain has TRBV7-8 and TRBJ2-1, with a tentative D call TRBD2 (6 bases). Trimming removed 0 bases at V and 10 bases at J, with 10 bases between. The CDR3 spans 13 residues. Germline values: CDR1 SGHVS, CDR2 FQNEAQ.

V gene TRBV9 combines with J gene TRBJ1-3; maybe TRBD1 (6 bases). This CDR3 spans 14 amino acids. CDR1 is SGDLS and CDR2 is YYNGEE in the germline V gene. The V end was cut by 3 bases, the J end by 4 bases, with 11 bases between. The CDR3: CASSAPGVGNTIYF. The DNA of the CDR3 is TGTGCCAGCAGCGCCCCAGGGGTCGGAAACACCATATATTTT.

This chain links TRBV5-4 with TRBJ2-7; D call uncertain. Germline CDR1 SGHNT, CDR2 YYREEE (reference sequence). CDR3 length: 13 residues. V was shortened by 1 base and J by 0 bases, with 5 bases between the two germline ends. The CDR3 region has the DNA TGTGCCAGCAGCTTGCCTTACTCCTACGAGCAGTACTTC. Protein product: CASSLPYSYEQYF.

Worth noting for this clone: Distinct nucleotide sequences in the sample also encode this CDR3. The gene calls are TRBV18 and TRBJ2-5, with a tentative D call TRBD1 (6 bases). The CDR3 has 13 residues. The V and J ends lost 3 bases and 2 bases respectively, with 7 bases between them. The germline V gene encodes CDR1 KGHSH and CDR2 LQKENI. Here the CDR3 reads CASSPGQQETQYF. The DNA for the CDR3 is TGTGCCAGCTCACCTGGACAGCAAGAGACCCAGTACTTC.

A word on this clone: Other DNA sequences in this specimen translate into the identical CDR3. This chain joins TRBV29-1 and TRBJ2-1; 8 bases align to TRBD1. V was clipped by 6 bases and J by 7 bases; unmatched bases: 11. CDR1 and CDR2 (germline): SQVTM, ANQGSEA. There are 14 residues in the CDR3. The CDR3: CSVDRGASDNEQFF. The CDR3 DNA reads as TGCAGCGTCGACAGGGGCGCGAGTGATAATGAGCAGTTCTTC.

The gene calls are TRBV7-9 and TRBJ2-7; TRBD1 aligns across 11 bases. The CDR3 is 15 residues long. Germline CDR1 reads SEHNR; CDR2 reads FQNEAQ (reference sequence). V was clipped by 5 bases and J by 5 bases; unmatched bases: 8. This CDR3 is CASSPWTGGMDEQYF. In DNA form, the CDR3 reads TGTGCCAGCAGCCCCTGGACAGGGGGCATGGACGAGCAGTACTTC.